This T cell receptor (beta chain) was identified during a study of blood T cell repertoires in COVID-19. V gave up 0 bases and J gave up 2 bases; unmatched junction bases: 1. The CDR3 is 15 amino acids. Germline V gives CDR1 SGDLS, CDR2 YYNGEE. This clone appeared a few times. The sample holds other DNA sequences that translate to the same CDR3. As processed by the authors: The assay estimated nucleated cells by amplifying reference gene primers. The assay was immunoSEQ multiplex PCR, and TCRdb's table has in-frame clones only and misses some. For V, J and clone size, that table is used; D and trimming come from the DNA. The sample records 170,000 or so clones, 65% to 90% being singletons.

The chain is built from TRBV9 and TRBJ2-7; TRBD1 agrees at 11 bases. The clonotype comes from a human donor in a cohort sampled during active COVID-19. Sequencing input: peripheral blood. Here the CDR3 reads CASSVGGQGAYEQYF. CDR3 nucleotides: TGTGCCAGCAGCGTAGGGGGACAGGGGGCCTACGAGCAGTACTTC.